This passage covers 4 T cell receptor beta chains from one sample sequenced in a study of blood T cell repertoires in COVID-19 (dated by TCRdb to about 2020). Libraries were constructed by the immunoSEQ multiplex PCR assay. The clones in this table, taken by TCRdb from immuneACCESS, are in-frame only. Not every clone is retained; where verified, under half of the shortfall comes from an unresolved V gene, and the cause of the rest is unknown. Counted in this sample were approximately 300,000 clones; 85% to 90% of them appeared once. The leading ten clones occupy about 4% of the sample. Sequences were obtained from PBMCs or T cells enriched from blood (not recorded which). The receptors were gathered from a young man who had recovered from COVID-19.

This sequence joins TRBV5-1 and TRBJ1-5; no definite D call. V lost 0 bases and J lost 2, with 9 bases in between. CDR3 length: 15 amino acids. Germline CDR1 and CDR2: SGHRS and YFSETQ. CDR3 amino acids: CASSLGSGGNQPQHF. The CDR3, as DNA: TGCGCCAGCAGCTTGGGGTCGGGAGGCAATCAGCCCCAGCATTTT.

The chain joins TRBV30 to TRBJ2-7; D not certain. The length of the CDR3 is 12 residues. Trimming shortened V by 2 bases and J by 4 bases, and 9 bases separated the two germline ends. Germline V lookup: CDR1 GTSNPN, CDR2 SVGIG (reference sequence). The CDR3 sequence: CAWSRSRYEQYF. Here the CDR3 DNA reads TGTGCCTGGAGTCGGAGTCGGTACGAGCAGTACTTC.

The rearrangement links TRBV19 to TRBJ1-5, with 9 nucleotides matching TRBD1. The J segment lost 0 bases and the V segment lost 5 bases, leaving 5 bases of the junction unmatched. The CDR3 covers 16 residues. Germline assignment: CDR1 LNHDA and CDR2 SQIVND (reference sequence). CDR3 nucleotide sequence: TGTGCCAGTAGTCGACAGGGGGAGTATAGCAATCAGCCCCAGCATTTT. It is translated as CASSRQGEYSNQPQHF.

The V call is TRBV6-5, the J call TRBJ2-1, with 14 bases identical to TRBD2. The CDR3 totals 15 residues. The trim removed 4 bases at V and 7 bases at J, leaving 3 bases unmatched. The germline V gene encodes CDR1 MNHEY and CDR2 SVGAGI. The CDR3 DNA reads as TGTGCCAGCAGTTCCGGGACTAGCGGGAGTAATGAGCAGTTCTTC. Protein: CASSSGTSGSNEQFF.